Given below is one T cell receptor beta chain in context. Antigen unknown. These data are taken from a study of T cell responses to AZD1222 COVID-19 vaccine. Germline values: CDR1 MNHEY, CDR2 SMNVEV (reference sequence). Trimming removed 5 bases from V and 5 bases from J; junction bases left unmatched: 7. The CDR3 contains 14 residues. Notes on the study in general: Spike-specific TCR repertoires showed rising breadth and depth after two AZD1222 doses. CD4 TCRs linked to vaccination spanned spike, dominating at 160-218 and 743-854. A mostly white British donor set with more females was recruited, and clonal diversity was possibly underestimated. Targets within unmutated variant regions were reportedly found for nearly half of spike-specific TCRs.

Here immunoSEQ multiplex PCR was the method, and the copy in TCRdb shows in-frame clones only, minus some. This sample has some 130,000 clones, with 80% to 90% found just once. The V and J genes are TRBV27 and TRBJ2-5, with TRBD2 matching 8 bases. This TCR came from an adult in good health. The specimen was peripheral blood, collected on day 0 of AZD1222 vaccination. The CDR3 sequence is CASSLRGGFETQYF. Here the CDR3 DNA reads TGTGCCAGCAGTCTACGGGGGGGGTTCGAGACCCAGTACTTC.